A single sample gave rise to the 10 T cell receptor beta chains below, sequenced in a study of siplizumab effects on memory and regulatory T cells. Clones were sequenced by immunoSEQ multiplex PCR, and TCRdb holds only the in-frame ones, with some missing. The sample holds some 64,000 clones, 70% to 85% seen once. The sample comprised memory CD4+ T cells sorted from blood. Source of these receptors: a human donor in good health.

This clone was seen a handful of times. The chain carries TRBV30 and TRBJ1-2, with TRBD1 matching over 8 bases. This CDR3 spans 14 amino acids. Germline trimming cut 2 bases from V and 4 bases from J; bases unmatched to any gene: 6. Germline-derived CDR1 and CDR2 are GTSNPN and SVGIG (reference sequence). The CDR3 DNA sequence: TGTGCCTGGAGTAAACAGGGGGGACTCTATGGCTACACCTTC. It yields the protein CAWSKQGGLYGYTF.

This clone was recorded a few times. The genes are TRBV18 and TRBJ2-3; no definite D call. The germline V gene has CDR1 KGHSH and CDR2 LQKENI. This CDR3 contains 13 residues. The V end was cut by 3 bases, the J end by 2 bases, with 6 bases between. The DNA for the CDR3 is TGTGCCAGCTCACCGACTCTCACAGATACGCAGTATTTT. Its protein is CASSPTLTDTQYF. Full variable domain (missing parts from reference TRBV18 and TRBJ2-3): NAGVMQNPRHLVRRRGQEARLRCSPMKGHSHVYWYRQLPEEGLKFMVYLQKENIIDESGMPKERFSAEFPKEGPSILRIQQVVRGDSAAYFCASSPTLTDTQYFGPGTRLTVL.

This chain connects TRBV2 to TRBJ2-6; D gene ambiguous. There are 13 residues in the CDR3. The V and J ends lost 10 bases and 1 base respectively, with 8 bases between them. The V gene's germline CDR1 is SNHLY and CDR2 FYNNEI. The CDR3 DNA reads TGTGCCACTACCCCTTCTGGGGCCAACGTCCTGACTTTC. It specifies CATTPSGANVLTF.

This chain connects TRBV7-2 to TRBJ1-1; 7 bases agree with TRBD1. Germline loops: CDR1 SGHTA, CDR2 FQGNSA. This CDR3 region has 14 residues. After removal of 4 bases from V and 4 bases from J, the junction contained 6 bases not matched to a gene. The DNA for the CDR3 is TGTGCCAGCAGCTCGCAGGGGGGGCCCACTGAAGCTTTCTTT. It specifies CASSSQGGPTEAFF.

The chain couples TRBV5-5 to TRBJ1-6; 7 bases match TRBD1. The CDR3 length is 16 residues. The germline V gene encodes CDR1 SGHKS and CDR2 YYEKEE (reference sequence). J was trimmed by 9 bases and V by 1 base; bases with no gene match: 10. The CDR3 coding sequence is TGTGCCAGCAGCTTGAGGTTTGGGCAGGGGGGTTCACCCCTCCACTTT. Protein product: CASSLRFGQGGSPLHF.

The chain recombines TRBV7-8 with TRBJ1-2, with 7 bases aligning to TRBD1. Germline V gene lookup returns CDR1 SGHVS and CDR2 FQNEAQ. The J segment lost 4 bases and the V segment lost 6 bases, leaving 8 bases of the junction unmatched. The length of the CDR3 is 14 residues. This chain's CDR3 is CASSNSDRSYGYTF. CDR3 DNA sequence: TGTGCCAGCAGTAATTCGGACAGGTCCTATGGCTACACCTTC.

The V gene is TRBV6-5, the J gene TRBJ1-2, with D possibly being TRBD1 (5 bases). CDR1 is MNHEY and CDR2 is SVGAGI in the germline V gene. The V gene lost 6 bases and the J gene lost 6 bases, with 14 bases spanning the gap. The CDR3 has 13 amino acids. CDR3 in DNA: TGTGCCAGCAGCCTAGGGGTGGGAAATGGCTACACCTTC. Protein: CASSLGVGNGYTF.

As concerns this clone: This sample includes further DNA sequences coding for the same CDR3. This chain joins TRBV15 and TRBJ1-1; the match to TRBD1 covers 8 bases. J lost 1 base, V lost 3 bases, and 4 bases had no gene match. CDR1 and CDR2 from the germline V gene are LNHNV and YYDKDF (reference sequence). The CDR3 has 15 residues. The CDR3 is CATSRDGQGNTEAFF. The CDR3 DNA follows: TGTGCCACCAGCAGGGACGGACAGGGGAACACTGAAGCTTTCTTT.

The chain uses TRBV7-8 and TRBJ2-2; TRBD1 might be the D (6 bases). From germline, CDR1 is SGHVS and CDR2 FQNEAQ. Trimming removed 5 bases from V and 4 bases from J, with 17 bases in between. The CDR3 has 16 amino acids. This chain's CDR3 is CASSQQQGSITGELFF. Here the CDR3 DNA reads TGTGCCAGCAGCCAACAACAGGGTTCGATCACCGGGGAGCTGTTTTTT.

V is TRBV10-3 and J is TRBJ2-5; D not certain. In germline, CDR1 is ENHRY, CDR2 SYGVKD. V was trimmed by 3 bases and J by 2 bases, leaving 10 bases between them. The CDR3 runs 14 residues. The CDR3 DNA is TGTGCCATCAGTGATCAATGGGAACAAGAGACCCAGTACTTC. Residues: CAISDQWEQETQYF.